The clone carrying this TCR beta chain was found many times. Antigen: not known. TCRdb recomputed calls from the reads with MiXCR, one row per CDR3 protein. The data show over 300,000 distinct CDR3 sequences, with more than 8% seen just once and around 4.1% held by the top ten. This record comes from a study of T cell repertoires in cytomegalovirus infection. Overall study: Both CMV infection and a matching HLA type were indicated by public TCR beta signatures.

The germline V gene has CDR1 LGHNA and CDR2 YSLEER. The junction had 3 bases not matched to a gene; V was cut back by 0 bases and J by 2 bases. The CDR3 has 16 residues. Study observations and caveats: People with CMV and the relevant HLA were identified by cumulative public TCR beta family frequency. Ex vivo responses were dominated by HLA-C-restricted CMV-specific TCR beta clonotypes.

The sample comprised PBMCs. The sequence derives from a human donor in good health (CMV status not recorded). Some clones in this sample may be carry-over from other donors' samples. The rearrangement joins TRBV4-3 to TRBJ2-5; 10 bases match TRBD2. As DNA, the CDR3 is TGCGCCAGCAGCCAAGACTCACTAGCGGGGCAAGAGACCCAGTACTTC. Encoded protein: CASSQDSLAGQETQYF.